This T cell receptor (beta chain) was captured by sequencing in a study of Tregs in tolerant kidney transplant recipients. This clone was recorded only once. Its antigen is unidentified. Mixed chimerism was transient after nonmyeloablative marrow transplants from related graft donors. Thawed PBMCs were FACS-sorted into unstimulated CD4+CD25+CD127- regulatory T cells, CD4+CD25- non-regulatory cells, CD4 and CD8 cells. Trimming took 5 bases from V and 6 from J; bases not matched to a gene: 0. This CDR3 contains 11 residues. The germline V gene encodes CDR1 SNHLY and CDR2 FYNNEI. General study findings and limits: No direct test of biological reproducibility was done here. Tregs expanded with activated donor B cells seemed most donor-specific. Some patients' samples used different primers over time, so nucleotide sequences weren't comparable.

Assay used: immunoSEQ multiplex PCR; TCRdb lists only in-frame clones, some missing. The sample lists about 50,000 clones, roughly nine tenths seen once, with less than 20% in the top ten. The source is a human patient who received a combined kidney and bone marrow transplant. The graft donor may have given rise to some T cells. The V call is TRBV2, the J call TRBJ1-1, with TRBD1 matching 7 bases. The source was CD8+ T cells from blood (PBMCs), collected 12 months after the transplant. The CDR3 loop is CASSQGAEAFF. Written as DNA, the CDR3 is TGTGCCAGCAGTCAGGGGGCTGAAGCTTTCTTT.